These 14 T cell receptor beta chains were sequenced from one sample in a study of T cell responses to AZD1222 COVID-19 vaccine. Assay: immunoSEQ multiplex PCR; the TCRdb copy retains only in-frame clones and omits some. The data show 90,000 to 120,000 clones, 90% to 95% seen once. This specimen was peripheral blood, taken 28 days after the second AZD1222 dose. Receptors originate from an adult who received the AZD1222 COVID-19 vaccine.

In the case of this clone: Additional DNA sequences in this sample encode the identical CDR3. For the CDR3, the DNA is TGTGCCAGCAGTAGGGACAGGACCGGGGAGCTGTTTTTT. It yields the protein CASSRDRTGELFF. The chain couples TRBV6-5 to TRBJ2-2, with 8 bases that match TRBD1. V lost 5 bases, J lost 5 bases, and 1 base stayed unmatched. Germline assignment: CDR1 MNHEY and CDR2 SVGAGI. This CDR3 region has 13 residues.

There are a few counts of this clone. This chain links TRBV7-8 with TRBJ2-7, with a weak D call TRBD1 (5 bases). The germline V gene has CDR1 SGHVS and CDR2 FQNEAQ. The length of the CDR3 is 16 residues. The V end was cut by 1 base, the J end by 4 bases, with 17 bases between. In DNA form, the CDR3 reads TGTGCCAGCAGCTTAGGGGTTCAGGGTGGGGCTTACGAGCAGTACTTC. Protein product: CASSLGVQGGAYEQYF.

The chain employs TRBV27 and TRBJ2-7; 11 positions agree with TRBD1. Germline CDR1 MNHEY, CDR2 SMNVEV (reference sequence). CDR3 length: 16 residues. Trimming at V came to 4 bases and at J to 6 bases, leaving 11 bases not matched to a gene. In nucleotides, the CDR3 is TGTGCCAGCAGTTCCGGGACAGGGGGTGCTAGGGTCGAGCAGTACTTC. Protein product: CASSSGTGGARVEQYF.

The rearrangement uses TRBV18 and TRBJ1-1, with D possibly matching TRBD1 (6 bases). CDR1 is KGHSH and CDR2 is LQKENI in the germline V gene. Deletions cut 1 base from V and 0 bases from J, with 15 bases between. The CDR3 is 17 residues long. CDR3 loop: CASSPLPGVTMNTEAFF. The CDR3 DNA reads TGTGCCAGCTCACCACTTCCAGGGGTCACTATGAACACTGAAGCTTTCTTT.

This clone was observed once. V usage is TRBV3-1 (or the pseudogene TRBV3-2) and J usage is TRBJ1-5, with D hard to call. CDR1 is LGHDT, CDR2 YNNKEL, per germline (reference sequence). The CDR3 has 13 amino acids. V lost 5 bases and J lost 2, with 7 bases in between. The CDR3 DNA sequence: TGTGCCAGCAGCAAGCTCGGCAATCAGCCCCAGCATTTT. It codes for CASSKLGNQPQHF.

The sample holds one count of this clone. V gene TRBV6-5 combines with J gene TRBJ2-2; 10 bases agree with TRBD1. The CDR3 is 16 residues long. Trimming took 0 bases from V and 8 from J; bases not matched to a gene: 6. Germline CDR1 MNHEY, CDR2 SVGAGI. CDR3 amino acids: CASSYSLTGGSGELFF. The CDR3 DNA sequence: TGTGCCAGCAGTTACTCCCTGACAGGGGGCTCTGGGGAGCTGTTTTTT.

The genes are TRBV14 and TRBJ2-5, with D maybe TRBD1 (5 bases). This CDR3 has 13 amino acids. CDR1 is SGHDN and CDR2 is FVKESK in the germline V gene. V was cut by 1 base and J by 6 bases, with 9 bases left in between. The CDR3 loop is CASSQGGQQTQYF. The CDR3 coding sequence is TGTGCCAGCAGCCAAGGTGGACAACAGACCCAGTACTTC.

The chain links TRBV11-3 to TRBJ2-2; unclear D gene. Per the germline V gene, CDR1 is SGHNT and CDR2 is YENEEA. V was pared by 1 base and J by 5 bases, with 8 bases between. This CDR3 has 14 amino acids. CDR3 in DNA: TGTGCCAGCAGCTTAGGAATACCAACCGGGGAGCTGTTTTTT. The encoded protein is CASSLGIPTGELFF.

V and J are TRBV3-1 (or the pseudogene TRBV3-2) and TRBJ2-1, with TRBD2 identical over 7 bases. The length of the CDR3 is 14 residues. V lost 10 bases to trimming and J lost 6 bases; unmatched junction nucleotides: 12. Germline V lookup: CDR1 LGHDT, CDR2 YNNKEL (reference sequence). CDR3 loop: CATGGGAFSNEQFF. The CDR3 nucleotides read TGTGCCACCGGGGGAGGGGCTTTTTCCAATGAGCAGTTCTTC.

This chain connects TRBV4-3 to TRBJ1-3; no firm D call. This CDR3 has 13 residues. Germline CDR1 reads LGHNA; CDR2 reads YSLEER. The ends were cut back, 3 bases at V and 3 bases at J, with 6 bases in the middle. The CDR3 spells CASSQRVGNTIYF. The DNA of the CDR3 is TGCGCCAGCAGCCAGAGAGTTGGAAACACCATATATTTT.

The chain employs TRBV6-6 and TRBJ2-2; D is ambiguous. This CDR3 spans 15 amino acids. V was clipped by 6 bases and J by 2 bases, with 13 bases between them. Germline V gene lookup returns CDR1 MNHNY and CDR2 SVGAGI (reference sequence). The CDR3 DNA sequence: TGTGCCAGCAGCTCCGGACGGATTAACACCGGGGAGCTGTTTTTT. It is translated as CASSSGRINTGELFF.

The J gene is TRBJ1-5, the V gene TRBV10-3, with no clear D. The CDR3 extends over 14 amino acids. Trimming took 3 bases from V and 8 from J, leaving 14 bases between them. The germline gives CDR1 ENHRY, CDR2 SYGVKD. CDR3 region: CAISDFEGGEPQHF. The DNA for the CDR3 is TGTGCCATCAGTGATTTTGAGGGCGGCGAGCCCCAGCATTTT.

The chain employs TRBV5-4 and TRBJ2-3, with 11 bases matching TRBD2. The V segment lost 4 bases and the J segment 5 bases; nucleotides outside the gene matches: 3. The V gene's germline CDR1 is SGHNT and CDR2 YYREEE (reference sequence). The CDR3 is 14 amino acids. CDR3 sequence (DNA): TGTGCCAGCAGCCTGGGACTAGCGGTAGATACGCAGTATTTT. As protein: CASSLGLAVDTQYF.

The chain carries TRBV11-2 and TRBJ1-2, with TRBD1 matching over 9 bases. This CDR3 region has 15 residues. Germline CDR1 and CDR2: SGHAT and FQNNGV. The junction had 7 bases not matched to a gene; V was cut back by 5 bases and J by 3 bases. In DNA form, the CDR3 reads TGTGCCAGCAGCCCGGGACAGGGTTATGACTATGGCTACACCTTC. Translated: CASSPGQGYDYGYTF.